The TCR beta chain under discussion was sequenced for a study of CD8 T cells in ankylosing spondylitis (dated by TCRdb to between 2016 and 2019). Study-level background: The study profiled T cell receptor beta repertoires in healthy donors and ankylosing spondylitis patients to find disease-linked TCR variants. Peripheral blood was sampled, and synovial fluid was additionally collected from ankylosing spondylitis patients. The full study cohort comprised around 23 ankylosing spondylitis patients and approximately 100 healthy donors. Study-wide findings and limitations: A CD8+ phenotype was shown by the disease-linked clones, which were found at relatively low frequencies in peripheral blood. A TCR beta motif made up of several highly homologous amino acid variants appeared to be characteristic of blood from ankylosing spondylitis patients. The disease-linked clones were reported as significantly enriched in matched synovial fluid samples from ankylosing spondylitis patients. Some TCR beta motif variants had previously been reported in synovial fluid and blood of reactive arthritis patients, which suggested common disease-initiation mechanisms.

Sequencing was carried out with an Illumina HiSeq 2500. Quantitative 5'-RACE with molecular barcodes was the method used to prepare the TCR beta libraries. For the original study's pipeline: A new computational method based on a probabilistic model of VDJ rearrangement was used to identify disease-linked TCR variants. The public reads were reprocessed in TCRdb via fastp at Q25 and MiXCR, keeping in-frame beta chains. Records with the same CDR3 protein are collapsed into one entry carrying the most frequent genes and DNA. These V and J calls derive from TCRdb rather than the authors' analysis. For this sample the table gives some 200,000 distinct CDR3 sequences, of which about 7.3% were detected only once. Approximately 15% of the sample belongs to the ten largest clones. V loses 4 bases at its end and J loses 7 bases; junction bases beyond the gene matches: 8. CDR1 and CDR2 are read off the germline V gene as SGHRS and YFSETQ. The cysteine opens and the phenylalanine closes a CDR3 of 14 amino acids. The retained sequence is limited to the CDR3, 42 bases, with the frame set at the first base.

The table lists this clonotype with many counts. Its antigen is still unknown. Nothing much larger sits one base from this clone, and base qualities are not available. The rearranged chain carries TRBV5-1 and TRBJ2-7, and TRBD1 matches 10 of the central bases. Specimen: blood, either unsorted or a sorted T cell fraction (not recorded which). This sequence originates from a male donor with ankylosing spondylitis. The nucleotide sequence reads TGCGCCAGCAGCGTCGGGACAGGGGTTTTTGAGCAGTACTTC. This gives the protein CASSVGTGVFEQYF.